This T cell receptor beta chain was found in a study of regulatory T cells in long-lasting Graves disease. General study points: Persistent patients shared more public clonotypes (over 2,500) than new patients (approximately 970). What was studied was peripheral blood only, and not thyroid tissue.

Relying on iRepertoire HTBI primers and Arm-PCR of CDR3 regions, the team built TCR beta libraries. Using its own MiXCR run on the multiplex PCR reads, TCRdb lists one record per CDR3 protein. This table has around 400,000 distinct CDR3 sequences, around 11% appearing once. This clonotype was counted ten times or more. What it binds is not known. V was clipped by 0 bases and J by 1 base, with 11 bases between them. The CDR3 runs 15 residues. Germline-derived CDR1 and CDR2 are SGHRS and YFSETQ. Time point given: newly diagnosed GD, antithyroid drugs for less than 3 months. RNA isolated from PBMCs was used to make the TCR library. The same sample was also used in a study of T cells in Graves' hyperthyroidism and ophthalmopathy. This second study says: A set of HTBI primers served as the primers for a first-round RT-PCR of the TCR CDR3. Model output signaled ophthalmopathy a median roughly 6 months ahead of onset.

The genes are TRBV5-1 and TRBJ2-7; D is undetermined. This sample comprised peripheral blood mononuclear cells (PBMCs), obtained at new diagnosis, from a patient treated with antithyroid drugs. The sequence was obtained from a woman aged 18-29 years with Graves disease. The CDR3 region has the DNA TGCGCCAGCAGCTTGGGCTCTGAGACGTCCTACGAGCAGTACTTC. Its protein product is CASSLGSETSYEQYF.